The 29 T cell receptor beta chains given below trace back to one sample, sequenced in a study of cytomegalovirus exposure and HLA in healthy donors. Primers included in the PCR were 60 Vbeta and 13 Jbeta primers. Profiling relied on immunoSEQ multiplex PCR, and the TCRdb table lists in-frame clones only, not all of them. The sample carries 50,000 or so clones, about three quarters recorded once. Input material: PBMCs. The source of these receptors is a woman aged 45 to 65 in good health and CMV-seronegative.

The rearrangement uses TRBV19 and TRBJ2-5; no reliable D call. Germline loops: CDR1 LNHDA, CDR2 SQIVND (reference sequence). V shed 5 bases and J shed 3 bases, with 7 bases lying between them. The length of the CDR3 is 12 residues. CDR3 loop: CASSGQKETQYF. The CDR3 DNA reads as TGTGCCAGTAGTGGGCAGAAAGAGACCCAGTACTTC.

This clone was picked up one time. The chain uses TRBV5-4 and TRBJ2-7; D possibly corresponds to TRBD2 (6 bases). Trimming shortened V by 5 bases and J by 3 bases, and 18 bases separated the two germline ends. The CDR3 is 15 amino acids. From germline, CDR1 is SGHNT and CDR2 YYREEE (reference sequence). For the CDR3, the DNA is TGTGCCAGCAGTCCAGGGACTGACGGAAGCTACGAGCAGTACTTC. This encodes CASSPGTDGSYEQYF.

V and J are TRBV21-1 and TRBJ1-1; the listed D gene, TRBD1, was not tested against the DNA. TRBV21-1 is a recognized pseudogene. The CDR3 length is 16 residues. CDR3 region: CASSNRDSTRDTEAFF. CDR3 coding DNA: TGTGCCAGCAGCAACAGGGACAGCACCAGGGACACTGAAGCTTTCTTT.

This clone has just one count. The V and J genes are TRBV5-1 and TRBJ2-7; weak D call: TRBD1 (6 bases). Germline CDR1 reads SGHRS; CDR2 reads YFSETQ. Trimming took off 4 bases at V and 1 base at J, with 9 bases between the two ends. The length of the CDR3 is 13 residues. CDR3 in DNA: TGCGCCAGCAGCCTCGACAGGTCCTACGAGCAGTACTTC. Residues: CASSLDRSYEQYF.

The chain employs TRBV6-5 and TRBJ2-1, with 7 positions matching TRBD2. Unmatched junction bases numbered 4, after V lost 5 bases and J lost 6 bases. Per germline, CDR1 MNHEY and CDR2 SVGAGI. The CDR3 spans 13 residues. The CDR3 DNA follows: TGTGCCAGCAGTCGGGAGGCGATCAATGAGCAGTTCTTC. This encodes CASSREAINEQFF.

V gene TRBV28 combines with J gene TRBJ1-1, with a tentative D call TRBD1 (5 bases). Germline lookup yields CDR1 MDHEN and CDR2 SYDVKM. The CDR3 has 11 residues. Trimming shortened V by 4 bases and J by 11 bases, and 11 bases separated the two germline ends. The CDR3 DNA is TGTGCCAGCAGTTCCCAGGGTTTTGCTTTCTTT. As protein: CASSSQGFAFF.

This clone was detected only a few times. The V gene is TRBV2, the J gene TRBJ2-5; 7 bases fit TRBD1. The ends lost 8 bases at V and 11 bases at J; junction bases unmatched: 8. CDR1 is SNHLY, CDR2 FYNNEI, per germline. The CDR3 spans 11 residues. CDR3 in amino acids: CASGTAWEQYF. As DNA, the CDR3 is TGTGCCAGCGGGACAGCCTGGGAGCAGTACTTC.

CDR3 sequence (DNA): TGTGCCATCAGTGAGGGACAGCATAATTCACCCCTCCACTTT. Its protein product is CAISEGQHNSPLHF. The V gene is TRBV10-3, the J gene TRBJ1-6; tentatively, D is TRBD1 (6 bases). CDR1 is ENHRY, CDR2 SYGVKD, per germline. This CDR3 is 14 amino acids long. Trimming took 2 bases from V and 5 from J, leaving 7 bases between them.

The genes are TRBV7-6 and TRBJ2-1; 7 bases are shared with TRBD1. The CDR3 runs to 15 residues. Germline values: CDR1 SGHVS, CDR2 FNYEAQ. V trimming: 1 base; J trimming: 2 bases; junction bases outside the gene matches: 2. The CDR3 loop is CASSLGDSPYNEQFF. DNA of the CDR3: TGTGCCAGCAGCTTAGGGGACAGTCCCTACAATGAGCAGTTCTTC.

This clone appeared a single time. This chain uses TRBV6-5 with TRBJ2-3; D unclear. V was shortened by 0 bases and J by 1 base, with 11 bases between the two germline ends. This CDR3 is built from 16 residues. CDR1 is MNHEY, CDR2 SVGAGI, per germline. The CDR3 protein is CASSYSNREGTDTQYF. The CDR3 nucleotides read TGTGCCAGCAGTTACTCGAACCGTGAGGGCACAGATACGCAGTATTTT.

This chain joins TRBV10-3 and TRBJ1-2; D not resolved. The CDR3 runs to 11 residues. V was clipped by 2 bases and J by 8 bases, with 6 bases between them. In germline, CDR1 is ENHRY, CDR2 SYGVKD. CDR3 protein: CAISEMRGYTF. In nucleotides, the CDR3 is TGTGCCATCAGTGAGATGCGAGGCTACACCTTC.

The chain joins TRBV11-2 to TRBJ2-3; 7 positions match TRBD1. The CDR3 length is 13 residues. The V and J ends lost 4 bases and 8 bases, in that order; junction bases with no gene match: 6. Per the germline V gene, CDR1 is SGHAT and CDR2 is FQNNGV. The CDR3 here is CASSSDREGTQYF. CDR3 coding DNA: TGTGCCAGCAGCTCCGACAGGGAAGGTACGCAGTATTTT.

This chain connects TRBV5-6 to TRBJ2-1; unclear D gene. Trimming pared 4 bases from V and 4 bases from J, leaving 15 bases between. Per the germline V gene, CDR1 is SGHDT and CDR2 is YYEEEE. The CDR3 is made up of 15 amino acids. CDR3 sequence (DNA): TGTGCCAGCAGCAGACCTACCCGGAGTTACAATGAGCAGTTCTTC. Its translation: CASSRPTRSYNEQFF.

The chain combines TRBV19 with TRBJ2-6, with D possibly matching TRBD2 (5 bases). Germline V CDR1 and CDR2: LNHDA, SQIVND (reference sequence). The CDR3 is 16 amino acids. Trimming removed 5 bases from V and 0 bases from J, with 11 bases in between. This CDR3 is CASSSRGSSGANVLTF. The CDR3 DNA reads as TGTGCCAGTAGTTCCCGGGGTTCCTCTGGGGCCAACGTCCTGACTTTC. The variable domain in full, completed from reference TRBV19 and TRBJ2-6, reads DGGITQSPKYLFRKEGQNVTLSCEQNLNHDAMYWYRQDPGQGLRLIYYSQIVNDFQKGDIAEGYSVSREKKESFPLTVTSAQKNPTAFYLCASSSRGSSGANVLTFGAGSRLTVL.

The CDR3 protein is CASSHGQGAYEQYF. The DNA for the CDR3 is TGCGCCAGCAGCCACGGACAGGGGGCTTACGAGCAGTACTTC. The rearrangement joins TRBV5-1 to TRBJ2-7, with TRBD1 identical over 11 bases. The length of the CDR3 is 14 residues. V trimming: 4 bases; J trimming: 4 bases; junction bases outside the gene matches: 4. Per the germline V gene, CDR1 is SGHRS and CDR2 is YFSETQ.

The genes are TRBV7-3 and TRBJ2-2, with 9 bases aligning to TRBD1. Losses at the gene ends were 6 bases for V and 4 bases for J; bases not matched to a gene: 3. Germline lookup yields CDR1 SGHTA and CDR2 FQGTGA. The CDR3 is 14 residues long. Written as DNA, the CDR3 is TGTGCCAGCAGGAGGGGACAGGGCACCGGGGAGCTGTTTTTT. Translated, it gives CASRRGQGTGELFF.

In this sample, this clone turned up a few times. The chain links TRBV6-4 to TRBJ1-5; TRBD1 agrees at 12 bases. V shed 8 bases, J shed 2 bases, and the junction held 13 bases outside the gene matches. Germline-derived CDR1 and CDR2 are MRHNA and SNTAGT. This CDR3 spans 18 amino acids. This chain's CDR3 is CASGSSRDRGLGNQPQHF. In nucleotides, the CDR3 is TGTGCCAGCGGGTCGTCACGGGACAGGGGGCTCGGCAATCAGCCCCAGCATTTT.

The V gene is TRBV9, the J gene TRBJ2-1; 7 positions agree with TRBD1. The CDR3 runs to 15 residues. V lost 3 bases, J lost 4 bases, and 7 bases stayed unmatched. CDR1 SGDLS and CDR2 YYNGEE come from the germline V gene. This CDR3 reads CASSASGTDYNEQFF. CDR3 DNA sequence: TGTGCCAGCAGCGCCTCCGGGACAGATTACAATGAGCAGTTCTTC.

V usage is TRBV15 and J usage is TRBJ2-1, with TRBD2 identical over 8 bases. With 0 bases clipped from V and 4 bases from J, the junction kept 5 bases outside the gene matches. This CDR3 contains 16 residues. Per germline, CDR1 LNHNV and CDR2 YYDKDF (reference sequence). The DNA of the CDR3 is TGTGCCACCAGCAGAGATCCGCGCGGGGGGTACAATGAGCAGTTCTTC. Its protein is CATSRDPRGGYNEQFF.

The rearrangement joins TRBV28 to TRBJ1-2, with 8 bases lining up with TRBD1. The V gene end was trimmed by 4 bases and the J gene end by 7 bases; junction bases not matched to a gene: 2. CDR3 size: 12 residues. Looked up from germline, CDR1 is MDHEN and CDR2 is SYDVKM. The CDR3 DNA follows: TGTGCCAGCAGTTACGGACAGGGTGGCTACACCTTC. This sequence encodes CASSYGQGGYTF.

J is TRBJ2-5 and V is TRBV7-8, with D unclear. This CDR3 spans 17 amino acids. CDR1 is SGHVS and CDR2 is FQNEAQ in the germline V gene. Trimming pared 3 bases from V and 5 bases from J, leaving 22 bases between. DNA of the CDR3: TGTGCCAGCAGCTTCCAGACTGACCCCATTCTCGTCGAGACCCAGTACTTC. Its translation is CASSFQTDPILVETQYF.

The V gene is TRBV6-1, the J gene TRBJ2-6; 7 bases fit TRBD2. Germline lookup yields CDR1 MNHNS and CDR2 SASEGT. CDR3 length equals 15 residues. J lost 4 bases, V lost 2 bases, and 2 bases had no gene match. CDR3 protein: CASSENSGGANVLTF. CDR3 bases: TGTGCCAGCAGTGAAAATAGCGGGGGGGCCAACGTCCTGACTTTC.

The chain is built from TRBV5-1 and TRBJ2-7; 7 nucleotides match TRBD1. CDR1 and CDR2 (germline): SGHRS, YFSETQ. This CDR3 contains 14 residues. The J segment lost 6 bases and the V segment lost 4 bases, leaving 10 bases of the junction unmatched. The CDR3 DNA reads TGCGCCAGCAGCGTAACAGCAGGGGGTGGCGAGCAGTACTTC. Its translation: CASSVTAGGGEQYF.

This clone was seen only a few times. The rearrangement uses TRBV2 and TRBJ1-5, with D hard to call. V gave up 1 base and J gave up 6 bases, with 10 bases separating them. This CDR3 has 14 residues. Germline-derived CDR1 and CDR2 are SNHLY and FYNNEI. CDR3 loop: CASSEGNAAQPQHF. The CDR3 nucleotides are TGTGCCAGCAGTGAAGGGAATGCGGCTCAGCCCCAGCATTTT.

The chain recombines TRBV7-3 with TRBJ2-5; TRBD2 matches 10 bases. CDR1 and CDR2 from the germline V gene are SGHTA and FQGTGA. The CDR3 has 18 residues. The V and J ends lost 2 bases and 5 bases, in that order; junction bases with no gene match: 14. CDR3 sequence (DNA): TGTGCCAGCAGCTTAGGGACTCGGCTAGCGGGAGTTTCTGAGACCCAGTACTTC. Translating it yields CASSLGTRLAGVSETQYF. Looking up the rest from reference TRBV7-3 and TRBJ2-5 gives the full variable domain: GAGVSQTPSNKVTEKGKYVELRCDPISGHTALYWYRQSLGQGPEFLIYFQGTGAADDSGLPNDRFFAVRPEGSVSTLKIQRTERGDSAVYLCASSLGTRLAGVSETQYFGPGTRLLVL.

J is TRBJ1-5 and V is TRBV6-5, with 7 bases that match TRBD1. Germline trimming cut 6 bases from V and 6 bases from J; bases unmatched to any gene: 5. The CDR3 has 13 amino acids. Germline lookup yields CDR1 MNHEY and CDR2 SVGAGI. The CDR3 region has the DNA TGTGCCAGCAGATTGACAGGGAGTCAGCCCCAGCATTTT. Translation: CASRLTGSQPQHF.

In its sample, this clone was seen a few times. This chain connects TRBV15 to TRBJ2-2; 7 bases fit TRBD2. The J segment lost 0 bases and the V segment lost 0 bases, leaving 1 base of the junction unmatched. The CDR3 runs 16 residues. CDR1 and CDR2 (germline): LNHNV, YYDKDF (reference sequence). Here the CDR3 DNA reads TGTGCCACCAGCAGAGAGGGGGGGGCGAACACCGGGGAGCTGTTTTTT. Protein product: CATSREGGANTGELFF.

This clone was picked up one time. The CDR3 region has the DNA TGTGCCAGCAGCTTAAGTGGGACAGGGTGGCTCGAGCAGTACTTC. Translating it yields CASSLSGTGWLEQYF. The rearrangement joins TRBV7-2 to TRBJ2-7; TRBD1 aligns across 9 bases. Germline V gives CDR1 SGHTA, CDR2 FQGNSA. Germline trimming cut 2 bases from V and 6 bases from J; bases unmatched to any gene: 8. The CDR3 has 15 residues.

This chain connects TRBV19 to TRBJ2-1, with TRBD2 identical over 11 bases. V shed 4 bases, J shed 8 bases, and the junction held 7 bases outside the gene matches. The CDR3 has 15 residues. The germline gives CDR1 LNHDA, CDR2 SQIVND (reference sequence). CDR3 nucleotide sequence: TGTGCCAGTAGTACCCTAGCGGGAGGCAAGTATGAGCAGTTCTTC. Amino acids: CASSTLAGGKYEQFF.